Following are 7 T cell receptor beta chains from one sample sequenced in a study of T cell clonality in common variable immunodeficiency. These receptors have no known antigen. Study-wide findings and caveats: Common variable immunodeficiency TCR beta sequences reportedly had fewer deletions and N-nucleotide insertions.

Method: immunoSEQ multiplex PCR; TCRdb's copy keeps in-frame clones and lacks some. The data show more than 20,000 clones, with none appearing a single time. Specimen: peripheral blood mononuclear cells. These receptor sequences come from a human donor with common variable immunodeficiency.

This clone was seen repeatedly, ten times or more. The CDR3 sequence: CASSLFSGRTSYEQYF. The DNA read from the CDR3 is TGTGCCAGCAGCTTGTTTAGCGGGAGAACCTCCTACGAG. The chain joins TRBV5-4 to TRBJ2-7, with 9 bases fitting TRBD2. Read sequence stops 3 residues before the CDR3 end, and the germline J gene provides the missing end. The V segment lost 1 base and the J segment 0 bases; nucleotides outside the gene matches: 5. This CDR3 is 16 amino acids long. Per the germline V gene, CDR1 is SGHNT and CDR2 is YYREEE (reference sequence).

This clone was recorded at least ten times. From the germline J gene comes the end of the CDR3, since the read stops 3 residues before it. This sequence joins TRBV7-6 and TRBJ2-3; D remains ambiguous. The V end was cut by 5 bases, the J end by 3 bases, with 6 bases between. The CDR3 contains 12 residues. CDR1 is SGHVS, CDR2 FNYEAQ, per germline. The CDR3 region is CASSLMTDTQYF. The CDR3 bases that were read are TGTGCCAGCAGCCTTATGACAGATACG.

This clone showed up many times. Sequencing ends 3 residues short of the CDR3 end; the germline J gene provides the rest. V usage is TRBV7-8 and J usage is TRBJ1-1; tentatively, D is TRBD1 (5 bases). There are 14 residues in the CDR3. Germline CDR1 SGHVS, CDR2 FQNEAQ. With 5 bases removed from V and 7 bases from J, the gap between germline ends came to 17 bases. CDR3 DNA (partial): TGTGCCAGCAGCGCCCGGGACGGGGGGTTTGAA. Translation gives CASSARDGGFE. The complete CDR3 protein is CASSARDGGFEAFF. The full variable domain, with the rest looked up from reference TRBV7-8 and TRBJ1-1, is GAGVSQSPRYKVAKRGQDVALRCDPISGHVSLFWYQQALGQGPEFLTYFQNEAQLDKSGLPSDRFFAERPEGSVSTLKIQRTQQEDSAVYLCASSARDGGFEAFFGQGTRLTVV.

This clone was seen a few times. The missing CDR3 end, 3 residues past where the read stops, is filled in from the germline J gene. The chain uses TRBV6-2 or TRBV6-3 and TRBJ2-2; 7 bases agree with TRBD2. The length of the CDR3 is 17 residues. Unmatched junction bases numbered 18, after V lost 8 bases and J lost 6 bases. The germline CDR1 and CDR2 sequences are MNHEY and SVGEGT. The DNA read from the CDR3 is TGTGCCAGCCGGGGAATCTATTCAGCGGGGTTTTCCGGGGAG. It is translated as CASRGIYSAGFSGE. The entire CDR3 protein reads CASRGIYSAGFSGELFF.

This clone has ten or more counts. The CDR3 bases that were read are TGTGCCAGCAGCTTAGCGTGGGACATGAGCACTGAA. This codes for CASSLAWDMSTE. In full, the CDR3 is CASSLAWDMSTEAFF. The chain is built from TRBV7-6 and TRBJ1-1; a weak D match, TRBD1 (6 bases). Coverage ceases 3 residues before the CDR3 finishes, and the germline J gene fills in the end. This CDR3 is 15 amino acids long. V was clipped by 0 bases and J by 4 bases, with 12 bases between them. CDR1 is SGHVS and CDR2 is FNYEAQ in the germline V gene.

Only a few counts were recorded for this clone. Partial CDR3 DNA: TGCGCCAGCAGCTCCCTACTAGTAGACAATGAG. This codes for CASSSLLVDNE. Given in full, the CDR3 is CASSSLLVDNEQFF. The chain employs TRBV5-1 and TRBJ2-1; TRBD2 is a possible D gene (5 bases). The read halts 3 residues ahead of the CDR3 end, with the missing end drawn from the germline J gene. This CDR3 region has 14 residues. V lost 3 bases, J lost 5 bases, and 12 bases lay in between. Germline values: CDR1 SGHRS, CDR2 YFSETQ.

This clone was detected ten times or more. The read comes to an end 3 residues before the CDR3 does, leaving the germline J gene to fill in the end. The J gene is TRBJ1-3, the V gene TRBV6-2 or TRBV6-3, with no clear D. Germline-derived CDR1 and CDR2 are MNHEY and SVGEGT. The CDR3 length is 11 residues. Trimming cost V 7 bases and J 4 bases, with 5 bases left between them. CDR3 in amino acids: CASTLGNTIYF. The part of the CDR3 DNA that was read is TGTGCCAGCACGTTGGGAAACACC.